These 5 T cell receptor beta chains were all obtained from the same sample, sequenced in a study of identical twins. From the 5' RACE reads, TCRdb called clonotypes with MiXCR, one entry per CDR3 protein. The sample contains about 430,000 distinct CDR3 sequences, approximately 17% of which appear only once. What was sequenced was naive T cells sorted from blood. Receptors originate from a man aged 50 to 60 in good health.

This clonotype was seen at least ten times. The chain is built from TRBV7-8 and TRBJ2-4, with D perhaps assigned TRBD1 or TRBD2 (7 bases each). From germline, CDR1 is SGHVS and CDR2 FQNEAQ. V was pared by 4 bases and J by 2 bases, with 21 bases between. CDR3 length: 18 amino acids. The CDR3 DNA sequence: TGTGCCAGCAGCTCGACCAGGGGGGGGCTTTTTTCCAAAAACATTCAGTACTTC. The encoded protein is CASSSTRGGLFSKNIQYF.

This chain links TRBV29-1 with TRBJ1-1; TRBD1 matches at 7 bases. The CDR3 is 16 residues long. V was pared by 5 bases and J by 1 base, with 13 bases of the junction left unmatched. Germline CDR1 is SQVTM and CDR2 is ANQGSEA. The CDR3 is CSVPDLGQPGNTEAFF. The CDR3 coding sequence is TGCAGCGTTCCCGATCTGGGACAGCCGGGGAACACTGAAGCTTTCTTT.

As for this clonotype: A read error may produce the germline difference seen at one junction end. The genes are TRBV6-1 and TRBJ2-3; TRBD2 aligns across 7 bases. This CDR3 region has 14 residues. In germline, CDR1 is MNHNS, CDR2 SASEGT. The CDR3: CASREGVLTDTQYF. CDR3 DNA sequence: TGCGCCAGCAGGGAGGGAGTTTTGACAGATACGCAGTATTTT.

The chain couples TRBV7-3 to TRBJ1-3; D uncertain. The CDR3 has 17 amino acids. Germline CDR1 reads SGHTA; CDR2 reads FQGTGA. V was cut by 2 bases and J by 0 bases, with 14 bases left in between. CDR3 sequence reads: CASSLDRGAPSGNTIYF. Here the CDR3 DNA reads TGTGCCAGCAGCTTAGACCGAGGAGCGCCCTCTGGAAACACCATATATTTT.

This clonotype appeared many times. This chain uses TRBV12-3 or TRBV12-4 with TRBJ2-7; 7 positions match TRBD1. This CDR3 contains 14 residues. The V and J ends lost 0 bases and 2 bases, in that order; junction bases with no gene match: 1. The CDR3 sequence: CASSLAGQPYEQYF. The CDR3 bases are TGTGCCAGCAGTTTAGCGGGACAGCCCTACGAGCAGTACTTC.